These 31 T cell receptor beta chains were all obtained from the same sample, sequenced in a study of T cell changes during pregnancy in multiple sclerosis. Generated by immunoSEQ multiplex PCR, the TCRdb table keeps only in-frame clones and is missing some. The table has some 110,000 clones, about 93% seen once. The sequences come from peripheral blood, collected in the third trimester of pregnancy. The receptors were gathered from a female donor with multiple sclerosis, enrolled in a pregnancy study.

The chain has TRBV19 and TRBJ2-1; D possibly corresponds to TRBD1 (5 bases). The ends were cut back, 8 bases at V and 10 bases at J, with 18 bases in the middle. The V gene's germline CDR1 is LNHDA and CDR2 SQIVND (reference sequence). The CDR3 loop spans 13 amino acids. CDR3 DNA sequence: TGTGCCAGTTCACCCGGCAGGGCAAAAGAGCAGTTCTTC. As protein: CASSPGRAKEQFF. The full variable domain, completed using reference TRBV19 and TRBJ2-1, is DGGITQSPKYLFRKEGQNVTLSCEQNLNHDAMYWYRQDPGQGLRLIYYSQIVNDFQKGDIAEGYSVSREKKESFPLTVTSAQKNPTAFYLCASSPGRAKEQFFGPGTRLTVL.

V is TRBV19 and J is TRBJ1-5; D is unclear. V was pared by 0 bases and J by 3 bases, with 9 bases between. In germline, CDR1 is LNHDA, CDR2 SQIVND (reference sequence). The CDR3 length is 15 residues. The CDR3 is CASSIDGGTNQPQHF. The CDR3 coding sequence is TGTGCCAGTAGTATAGATGGCGGAACCAATCAGCCCCAGCATTTT.

J is TRBJ2-1 and V is TRBV2, with TRBD2 as a possible D gene (6 bases). Trimming shortened V by 10 bases and J by 7 bases, and 23 bases separated the two germline ends. The CDR3 length is 15 residues. Germline V gene data show CDR1 as SNHLY and CDR2 as FYNNEI. CDR3 sequence: CATRPSETRLNEQFF. Written as DNA, the CDR3 is TGTGCCACCCGTCCCTCCGAGACTAGATTGAATGAGCAGTTCTTC.

The chain joins TRBV29-1 to TRBJ2-5, with D possibly TRBD1 on 6 matching bases. The CDR3 consists of 17 residues. The V and J ends lost 6 bases and 1 base respectively, with 24 bases between them. Looked up from germline, CDR1 is SQVTM and CDR2 is ANQGSEA. The CDR3 loop reads CSVQTGLWHSRQETQYF. CDR3 coding DNA: TGCAGCGTACAAACAGGGCTCTGGCACTCGCGCCAAGAGACCCAGTACTTC.

This chain joins TRBV6-1 and TRBJ2-1; 7 bases are shared with TRBD1. This CDR3 contains 15 residues. Looked up from germline, CDR1 is MNHNS and CDR2 is SASEGT. With V trimmed by 7 bases and J by 5 bases, 11 bases remained unmatched. As DNA, the CDR3 is TGTGCCAGCAAGACAGAGACAGGGTTCCACAATGAGCAGTTCTTC. It specifies CASKTETGFHNEQFF.

The rearrangement uses TRBV4-2 and TRBJ2-1, with D unresolved. V dropped 0 bases and J dropped 10 bases, with 10 bases sitting between them. CDR3 length: 13 residues. Germline CDR1 and CDR2: LGHNA and YNFKEQ. CDR3 loop: CASSQDQVTEQFF. CDR3 coding DNA: TGTGCCAGCAGCCAAGATCAAGTAACAGAGCAGTTCTTC.

This chain uses TRBV18 with TRBJ1-2; a possible D gene is TRBD1 (5 bases). This CDR3 comprises 14 residues. Trimming shortened V by 1 base and J by 4 bases, and 10 bases separated the two germline ends. Germline loops: CDR1 KGHSH, CDR2 LQKENI. The CDR3 is CASSPQGLGYGYTF. In DNA, the CDR3 is TGTGCCAGCTCACCACAGGGGCTCGGCTATGGCTACACCTTC. The full variable domain, in which reference TRBV18 and TRBJ1-2 provide the parts outside the CDR3, is NAGVMQNPRHLVRRRGQEARLRCSPMKGHSHVYWYRQLPEEGLKFMVYLQKENIIDESGMPKERFSAEFPKEGPSILRIQQVVRGDSAAYFCASSPQGLGYGYTFGSGTRLTVV.

This chain uses TRBV7-9 with TRBJ1-1; D might be TRBD1 (6 bases). The CDR3 has 16 residues. Trimming cost V 5 bases and J 7 bases, with 23 bases left between them. Germline values: CDR1 SEHNR, CDR2 FQNEAQ (reference sequence). The chain's CDR3 is CASSRHGTRVEGEAFF. The CDR3 nucleotides read TGTGCCAGCAGCCGACACGGGACAAGGGTTGAGGGTGAAGCTTTCTTT.

The J gene is TRBJ2-1, the V gene TRBV5-1; TRBD2 is a possible D gene (5 bases). Germline V gene sequence: CDR1 SGHRS, CDR2 YFSETQ. The CDR3 sequence is 13 residues long. The V end was cut by 7 bases, the J end by 10 bases, with 18 bases between. CDR3 bases: TGCGCCAGCTCCACCCCCGGCAGCGGCGAGCAGTTCTTC. This encodes CASSTPGSGEQFF.

The gene calls are TRBV6-5 and TRBJ2-1, with 8 bases matching TRBD1. The V gene's germline CDR1 is MNHEY and CDR2 SVGAGI. J gave up 5 bases and V 2 bases, and 8 bases lay outside the gene matches. The CDR3 has 16 residues. The CDR3 loop is CASSYGQGRDNNEQFF. Here the CDR3 DNA reads TGTGCCAGCAGTTACGGACAGGGAAGGGATAACAATGAGCAGTTCTTC.

This chain joins TRBV7-9 and TRBJ2-7; 9 nucleotides agree with TRBD1. The V gene's germline CDR1 is SEHNR and CDR2 FQNEAQ (reference sequence). This CDR3 is built from 14 residues. V was pared by 3 bases and J by 4 bases, with 4 bases of the junction left unmatched. In nucleotides, the CDR3 is TGTGCCAGCAGCTTCTGGACAGGGGAATACGAGCAGTACTTC. It encodes CASSFWTGEYEQYF. Based on the CDR3 plus reference TRBV7-9 and TRBJ2-7, the full variable domain is DTGVSQNPRHKITKRGQNVTFRCDPISEHNRLYWYRQTLGQGPEFLTYFQNEAQLEKSRLLSDRFSAERPKGSFSTLEIQRTEQGDSAMYLCASSFWTGEYEQYFGPGTRLTVT.

The chain combines TRBV5-4 with TRBJ2-5; 8 nucleotides agree with TRBD2. The CDR3 is made up of 16 amino acids. V trimming: 0 bases; J trimming: 4 bases; junction bases outside the gene matches: 8. Germline V lookup: CDR1 SGHNT, CDR2 YYREEE (reference sequence). The CDR3 sequence: CASSLAGLAGPETQYF. The CDR3 region has the DNA TGTGCCAGCAGCTTGGCCGGGCTAGCGGGCCCAGAGACCCAGTACTTC.

The chain employs TRBV29-1 and TRBJ1-2, with a possible D match to TRBD1 (5 bases). CDR1 is SQVTM and CDR2 is ANQGSEA in the germline V gene. The CDR3 length is 14 residues. V was trimmed by 7 bases and J by 0 bases, leaving 15 bases between them. CDR3 residues: CSAAGPGTNYGYTF. The CDR3 nucleotides are TGCAGCGCTGCCGGCCCAGGGACTAACTATGGCTACACCTTC.

This clone was seen once. This chain uses TRBV7-6 with TRBJ1-3, with 11 bases matching TRBD1. This CDR3 has 19 amino acids. The germline CDR1 and CDR2 sequences are SGHVS and FNYEAQ. V trimming: 5 bases; J trimming: 2 bases; junction bases outside the gene matches: 14. The DNA for the CDR3 is TGTGCCAGCAGCCTCCGGGACAGGGGGACCCTTAGTGCTGGAAACACCATATATTTT. Amino acid sequence: CASSLRDRGTLSAGNTIYF.

This clone turned up a few times. The J gene is TRBJ1-1, the V gene TRBV21-1; the tabulated D call, TRBD1, remains unverified against the DNA. TRBV21-1 is shown as a pseudogene. This CDR3 region has 16 residues. This chain's CDR3 is CASKGQRGRLNTEAFF. DNA of the CDR3: TGTGCCAGCAAAGGACAAAGAGGACGGCTGAACACTGAAGCTTTCTTT.

The chain uses TRBV6-5 and TRBJ1-3; 7 bases match TRBD1. Per the germline V gene, CDR1 is MNHEY and CDR2 is SVGAGI. CDR3 length: 15 amino acids. Germline trimming cut 2 bases from V and 4 bases from J; bases unmatched to any gene: 5. The CDR3 bases are TGTGCCAGCAGTTACGAGGGGGCTTGGGGAAACACCATATATTTT. It specifies CASSYEGAWGNTIYF.

The chain joins TRBV5-1 to TRBJ1-4; 9 nucleotides align to TRBD1. The junction had 3 bases not matched to a gene; V was cut back by 4 bases and J by 8 bases. The CDR3 totals 13 residues. In germline, CDR1 is SGHRS, CDR2 YFSETQ. This CDR3 reads CASSLQGAEKLFF. The CDR3 DNA follows: TGCGCCAGCAGCCTACAGGGGGCGGAAAAACTGTTTTTT.

This sequence joins TRBV27 and TRBJ1-1, with D possibly matching TRBD1 (6 bases). The CDR3 is 18 residues long. Germline CDR1 and CDR2: MNHEY and SMNVEV (reference sequence). Trimming removed 3 bases from V and 1 base from J, with 21 bases in between. The CDR3, as DNA: TGTGCCAGCAGTTTCTCGATTCTTGGCGTAGGGGGGAACACTGAAGCTTTCTTT. Protein: CASSFSILGVGGNTEAFF.

The chain links TRBV10-1 to TRBJ1-5; 9 bases are shared with TRBD1. CDR1 and CDR2 (germline): WNHNN, SYGVQD (reference sequence). Trimming cost V 6 bases and J 6 bases; bases outside gene matches: 12. There are 16 residues in the CDR3. The CDR3 sequence is CASSTKGQGLGQPQHF. The CDR3 bases are TGCGCCAGCAGCACCAAGGGACAGGGTTTGGGTCAGCCCCAGCATTTT.

The genes are TRBV2 and TRBJ1-2; 8 nucleotides align to TRBD1. The CDR3 totals 13 residues. Germline loops: CDR1 SNHLY, CDR2 FYNNEI. V trimming: 7 bases; J trimming: 4 bases; junction bases outside the gene matches: 5. The CDR3 DNA reads TGTGCCAGCACCGCCGGACAGGGCTATGGCTACACCTTC. Translation: CASTAGQGYGYTF.

CDR3 sequence: CASSQGTSGGADEQFF. For the CDR3, the DNA is TGTGCCAGCAGCCAAGGGACTAGCGGGGGGGCTGATGAGCAGTTCTTC. V usage is TRBV4-2 and J usage is TRBJ2-1, with 15 nucleotides matching TRBD2. This CDR3 is built from 16 residues. Germline trimming cut 1 base from V and 8 bases from J; bases unmatched to any gene: 3. Germline V gene data show CDR1 as LGHNA and CDR2 as YNFKEQ.

V gene TRBV7-6 combines with J gene TRBJ2-4; TRBD2 aligns across 10 bases. CDR1 is SGHVS, CDR2 FNYEAQ, per germline. Trimming took 5 bases from V and 0 from J; bases not matched to a gene: 13. This CDR3 has 19 residues. The DNA of the CDR3 is TGTGCCAGCAGCCCAGGGGTAGCGGGGGGATACCAAGCCAAAAACATTCAGTACTTC. Translating it yields CASSPGVAGGYQAKNIQYF.

The chain carries TRBV18 and TRBJ2-7, with TRBD2 identical over 10 bases. This CDR3 spans 15 amino acids. Trimming took 2 bases from V and 4 from J; bases not matched to a gene: 5. Germline lookup yields CDR1 KGHSH and CDR2 LQKENI. CDR3 sequence reads: CASSPTRTSGYEQYF. As DNA, the CDR3 is TGTGCCAGCTCACCAACGAGGACTAGCGGATACGAGCAGTACTTC.

The rearrangement links TRBV5-4 to TRBJ1-1; the D gene is possibly TRBD1 (5 bases). The ends were cut back, 4 bases at V and 1 base at J, with 14 bases in the middle. The germline V gene has CDR1 SGHNT and CDR2 YYREEE (reference sequence). The CDR3 is made up of 15 amino acids. This CDR3 reads CASSGGGRGNTEAFF. DNA of the CDR3: TGTGCCAGCAGCGGCGGGGGACGAGGGAACACTGAAGCTTTCTTT. Based on the CDR3 plus reference TRBV5-4 and TRBJ1-1, the full variable domain is ETGVTQSPTHLIKTRGQQVTLRCSSQSGHNTVSWYQQALGQGPQFIFQYYREEENGRGNFPPRFSGLQFPNYSSELNVNALELDDSALYLCASSGGGRGNTEAFFGQGTRLTVV.

In its sample, this clone was seen a few times. This CDR3 reads CASSQEDRRDHAYTF. The CDR3 DNA is TGCGCCAGCAGCCAAGAAGACAGGCGAGATCACGCCTACACCTTC. The J gene is TRBJ1-2, the V gene TRBV4-1, with a weak D call TRBD1 (6 bases). Germline V CDR1 and CDR2: MGHRA, YSYEKL. The CDR3 is 15 residues long. The ends were cut back, 0 bases at V and 10 bases at J, with 18 bases in the middle.

This chain links TRBV6-1 with TRBJ1-6, with 8 nucleotides matching TRBD1. The CDR3 extends over 15 amino acids. J lost 3 bases, V lost 4 bases, and 2 bases had no gene match. In germline, CDR1 is MNHNS, CDR2 SASEGT. The CDR3 DNA follows: TGTGCCAGCAGTGGAGGACAGGGCTATAATTCACCCCTCCACTTT. This encodes CASSGGQGYNSPLHF.

V gene TRBV9 combines with J gene TRBJ1-4; weak D call: TRBD1 (5 bases). The CDR3 contains 13 residues. The V end lost 7 bases, the J end lost 7 bases, and 14 bases lay between the germline ends. Germline values: CDR1 SGDLS, CDR2 YYNGEE. The CDR3 reads CASSDGRGEKLFF. The DNA for the CDR3 is TGTGCCAGCTCGGACGGGAGGGGTGAAAAACTGTTTTTT.

The V and J genes are TRBV4-1 and TRBJ2-1, with TRBD2 matching over 9 bases. Germline assignment: CDR1 MGHRA and CDR2 YSYEKL. Trimming removed 0 bases from V and 4 bases from J; junction bases left unmatched: 4. The CDR3 runs to 16 residues. CDR3 DNA sequence: TGCGCCAGCAGCCAAGAAGGGACTAGCTCATACAATGAGCAGTTCTTC. It is translated as CASSQEGTSSYNEQFF.

The chain joins TRBV6-1 to TRBJ2-1, with D possibly TRBD2 on 6 matching bases. The germline CDR1 and CDR2 sequences are MNHNS and SASEGT. V lost 8 bases to trimming and J lost 0 bases, with 14 bases between them. CDR3 size: 15 residues. In nucleotides, the CDR3 is TGTGCCAGCGAAACCGGGACTTTCTCCTACAATGAGCAGTTCTTC. Protein sequence: CASETGTFSYNEQFF.

This chain links TRBV29-1 with TRBJ2-5, with 7 bases matching TRBD1. The CDR3 is made up of 12 amino acids. Germline V gene sequence: CDR1 SQVTM, CDR2 ANQGSEA. Losses at the gene ends were 6 bases for V and 7 bases for J; bases not matched to a gene: 8. The CDR3 region has the DNA TGCAGCGTGGGACAGCCACGTGGGACCCAGTACTTC. Its translation: CSVGQPRGTQYF.

This sequence joins TRBV5-1 and TRBJ2-5, with 8 positions matching TRBD1. Germline lookup yields CDR1 SGHRS and CDR2 YFSETQ. Trimming removed 5 bases from V and 0 bases from J; junction bases left unmatched: 6. This CDR3 has 15 amino acids. CDR3 nucleotides: TGCGCCAGCAGGTGGACAGGGAATTACCAAGAGACCCAGTACTTC. Translated: CASRWTGNYQETQYF.